This T cell receptor beta chain was captured by sequencing in a study of cytomegalovirus exposure and HLA in healthy donors. Notes on the study in general: Some segments of the V type, notably TRBV6-2 and TRBV6-3, were excluded as indistinguishable.

The primer mix had 60 Vbeta and 13 Jbeta primers. Data came from immunoSEQ multiplex PCR; TCRdb stores just in-frame clones and leaves some out. The table includes fewer than 200,000 clones, approximately 79% detected once. Concerning this clone: What it recognizes is unknown.

This CDR3 region has 14 residues. Germline V CDR1 and CDR2: SNHLY, FYNNEI. The V end lost 6 bases, the J end lost 5 bases, and 16 bases lay between the germline ends. The rearrangement joins TRBV2 to TRBJ1-1, with D perhaps matching TRBD1 (5 bases). The sequence was obtained from a man aged 35 to 55 in good health and CMV-seronegative. Specimen: PBMCs. CDR3 sequence: CASSLLWGGTEAFF. Written as DNA, the CDR3 is TGTGCCAGCAGCCTTCTCTGGGGGGGTACTGAAGCTTTCTTT.